Below are 9 T cell receptor beta chains sequenced from a single sample in a study of T and B cells in COVID-19 patients. Multiplex PCR with BIOMED2 TRB-A/B primer pools amplified TRB rearrangements. Using its own MiXCR run on the multiplex PCR reads, TCRdb lists one record per CDR3 protein. The repertoire consists of about 7,000 distinct CDR3 sequences, with 20% to 25% occurring once and the leading ten covering less than 4.5%. Blood genomic DNA input for TRB amplification was roughly 220-500 ng. Sequencing was performed on blood. Receptors originate from a human donor who had recovered from COVID-19.

The chain employs TRBV7-2 and TRBJ2-7, with 8 bases identical to TRBD1. J gave up 5 bases and V 5 bases, and 8 bases lay outside the gene matches. This CDR3 is built from 14 residues. From germline, CDR1 is SGHTA and CDR2 FQGNSA. The CDR3 loop is CASSPTLQGDEQYF. CDR3 nucleotides: TGTGCCAGCAGCCCCACTTTACAGGGGGACGAGCAGTACTTC.

The table lists this clonotype with many counts. The V call is TRBV7-6, the J call TRBJ2-1, with 8 nucleotides matching TRBD2. Trimming removed 5 bases from V and 1 base from J; junction bases left unmatched: 7. Germline V CDR1 and CDR2: SGHVS, FNYEAQ. The CDR3 contains 16 residues. The CDR3 sequence: CASSALGGGSYNEQFF. The CDR3 coding sequence is TGTGCCAGCAGCGCGTTGGGCGGGGGGTCCTACAATGAGCAGTTCTTC.

The rearrangement joins TRBV7-6 to TRBJ2-5, with 9 bases identical to TRBD1. CDR3 length equals 17 residues. Trimming removed 2 bases from V and 4 bases from J; junction bases left unmatched: 11. Germline V lookup: CDR1 SGHVS, CDR2 FNYEAQ. This chain's CDR3 is CASSLLSPGTGIETQYF. The CDR3 DNA sequence: TGTGCCAGCAGCTTATTGTCACCCGGGACAGGGATAGAGACCCAGTACTTC.

At least ten counts were recorded for this clonotype. V is TRBV5-4 and J is TRBJ2-3; D not certain. Germline V gene data show CDR1 as SGHNT and CDR2 as YYREEE (reference sequence). The CDR3 totals 15 residues. Trimming took off 3 bases at V and 4 bases at J, with 15 bases between the two ends. In nucleotides, the CDR3 is TGTGCCAGCAGCTCTAAGGGCCCCAACCCAGATACGCAGTATTTT. It codes for CASSSKGPNPDTQYF.

This clonotype has a count of ten or more. The rearrangement joins TRBV13 to TRBJ1-2, with a weak D call TRBD1 (5 bases). The CDR3 runs to 16 residues. The V end lost 8 bases, the J end lost 1 base, and 20 bases lay between the germline ends. The germline CDR1 and CDR2 sequences are PRHDT and FYEKMQ (reference sequence). This chain's CDR3 is CASAGTSHGYNYGYTF. CDR3 nucleotides: TGTGCCAGCGCTGGGACTAGCCACGGATATAACTATGGCTACACCTTC.

This clonotype rates as medium-sized. V is TRBV5-6 and J is TRBJ2-4, with 7 positions matching TRBD2. This CDR3 has 16 amino acids. V shed 4 bases, J shed 1 base, and the junction held 8 bases outside the gene matches. The germline gives CDR1 SGHDT, CDR2 YYEEEE. The DNA for the CDR3 is TGTGCCAGCAGCCCCATACAAGCGGGGGCCAAAAACATTCAGTACTTC. Translation gives CASSPIQAGAKNIQYF.

By frequency in the sample, this clonotype is medium-sized. The V and J genes are TRBV27 and TRBJ2-3; 8 positions agree with TRBD2. Germline lookup yields CDR1 MNHEY and CDR2 SMNVEV (reference sequence). With V trimmed by 6 bases and J by 7 bases, 15 bases remained unmatched. This CDR3 region has 16 residues. CDR3: CASSPSGGGLIHTQYF. DNA of the CDR3: TGTGCCAGCAGCCCCTCAGGCGGGGGGCTGATCCATACGCAGTATTTT.

This clonotype was detected only a few times. CDR3 in amino acids: CASGLSRDSQYEQYF. In nucleotides, the CDR3 is TGTGCTAGTGGTTTGTCCCGGGACAGCCAATACGAGCAGTACTTC. The rearrangement links TRBV12-5 to TRBJ2-7; TRBD1 aligns across 7 bases. The CDR3 has 15 residues. Looked up from germline, CDR1 is LGHNT and CDR2 is FRNRAP. The V and J ends lost 2 bases and 4 bases, in that order; junction bases with no gene match: 8. Combining the CDR3 with reference TRBV12-5 and TRBJ2-7 gives the whole variable domain DARVTQTPRHKVTEMGQEVTMRCQPILGHNTVFWYRQTMMQGLELLAYFRNRAPLDDSGMPKDRFSAEMPDATLATLKIQPSEPRDSAVYFCASGLSRDSQYEQYFGPGTRLTVT.

Relative to its sample, this clonotype is medium-sized (0.01 to 0.1%). The J gene is TRBJ1-2, the V gene TRBV5-6; D uncertain. The V end was cut by 3 bases, the J end by 8 bases, with 17 bases between. Germline V gene sequence: CDR1 SGHDT, CDR2 YYEEEE. The CDR3 has 14 amino acids. This chain's CDR3 is CASSSLGRGQGYTF. DNA for the CDR3: TGTGCCAGCAGCTCTCTCGGACGGGGTCAGGGCTACACCTTC.